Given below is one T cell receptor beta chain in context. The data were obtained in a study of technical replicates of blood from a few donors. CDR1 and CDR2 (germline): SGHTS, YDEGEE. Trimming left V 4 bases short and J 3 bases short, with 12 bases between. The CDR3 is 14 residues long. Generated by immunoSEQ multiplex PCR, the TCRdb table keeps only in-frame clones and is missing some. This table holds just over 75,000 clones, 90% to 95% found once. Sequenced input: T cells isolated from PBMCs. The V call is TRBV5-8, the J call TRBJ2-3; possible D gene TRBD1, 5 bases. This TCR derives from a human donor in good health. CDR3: CASSRGRQTDTQYF. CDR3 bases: TGTGCCAGCAGCAGGGGCAGGCAGACAGATACGCAGTATTTT.